The sequence of this TCR beta chain was determined in a study of T cells in Graves' hyperthyroidism and ophthalmopathy. General study points: Among thyroid clonotypes expanded above 0.001, most also appeared in blood.

Clinical symptoms, serum thyroxine, TRAb, thyroid ultrasound and orbital computed tomography established diagnosis. As for this clonotype: Its antigen is unidentified.

The ends lost 3 bases at V and 4 bases at J; junction bases unmatched: 5. The germline V gene encodes CDR1 SEHNR and CDR2 FQNEAQ (reference sequence). The CDR3 extends over 14 amino acids. The CDR3 regions of TCR beta were amplified from RNA transcripts. Carried out on the TCR CDR3, a first-round RT-PCR used the HTBI primer set. TCRdb re-derived calls from the multiplex PCR reads in MiXCR, one entry per CDR3 protein. The sample consists of approximately 570,000 distinct CDR3 sequences, roughly 21% of them appearing once. The chain joins TRBV7-9 to TRBJ2-7; 8 bases are shared with TRBD2. This TCR came from a man between 40 and 49 years old with Graves' ophthalmopathy. Sequenced input: blood. The CDR3 sequence is CASSLPGGSYEQYF. The CDR3 nucleotides are TGTGCCAGCAGCTTGCCGGGGGGGTCATACGAGCAGTACTTC. Supplemented by reference TRBV7-9 and TRBJ2-7, the full variable domain reads DTGVSQNPRHKITKRGQNVTFRCDPISEHNRLYWYRQTLGQGPEFLTYFQNEAQLEKSRLLSDRFSAERPKGSFSTLEIQRTEQGDSAMYLCASSLPGGSYEQYFGPGTRLTVT.